This is a list of T cell receptor beta chains from one sample in a study of cytomegalovirus exposure and HLA in healthy donors. Using immunoSEQ multiplex PCR, the repertoire was profiled, and TCRdb retains in-frame clones only, with some absent. This sample yields about 100,000 clones, of which roughly 79% are seen a single time; about 4.3% belongs to the top ten. Sequencing was performed on PBMCs. The receptor source for this set is a man in his forties or fifties in good health and CMV-seronegative. Each CDR3 is given with its conserved first and last residue. Each record gives: V gene, clone size, J gene, D gene, CDR3 protein, CDR3 DNA. The D gene is left open where the match is weak. Size tells how often a clone was seen (once, few, many) or the class of an expanded clone, and some rows leave it out.

TRBV5-4	NA	TRBJ1-6	NA	CASSRGAEISYNSPLHF	TGTGCCAGCAGCCGTGGGGCAGAAATCTCCTATAATTCACCCCTCCACTTT
TRBV11-2	NA	TRBJ2-4	TRBD1	CASSLDREDIQYF	TGTGCCAGCAGCTTGGACAGGGAAGACATTCAGTACTTC
TRBV30	NA	TRBJ1-6	NA	CAWSVPPSPLHF	TGTGCCTGGAGTGTTCCCCCGTCACCCCTCCACTTT
TRBV5-1	NA	TRBJ1-3	TRBD1	CASSLQGAFSGNTIYF	TGCGCCAGCAGCCTACAGGGGGCTTTCTCTGGAAACACCATATATTTT
TRBV19	few	TRBJ1-6	NA	CASTGGRTDNSPLHF	TGTGCCAGTACCGGGGGGCGGACCGATAATTCACCCCTCCACTTT
TRBV27	NA	TRBJ1-4	TRBD1	CASRDGTGHEKLFF	TGTGCCAGCAGGGACGGGACAGGTCATGAAAAACTGTTTTTT
TRBV6-5	NA	TRBJ1-6	NA	CASSYGGEWWISPLHF	TGTGCCAGCAGTTACGGGGGCGAGTGGTGGATCTCACCCCTCCACTTT
TRBV11-3	NA	TRBJ1-3	NA	CASSLGPSSSPGNTIYF	TGTGCCAGCAGCTTAGGTCCATCGAGTAGTCCTGGAAACACCATATATTTT
TRBV18	NA	TRBJ1-2	NA	CASSPGLSNYGYTF	TGTGCCAGCTCCCCCGGGTTGTCTAACTATGGCTACACCTTC
TRBV7-9	NA	TRBJ2-1	TRBD2	CASTGGLYNEQFF	TGTGCCAGCACGGGGGGGCTGTACAATGAGCAGTTCTTC
TRBV20-1	NA	TRBJ1-2	NA	CSARDHYGYTF	TGCAGTGCTAGAGATCATTATGGCTACACCTTC
TRBV6-4	NA	TRBJ2-3	NA	CASSEQETDTQYF	TGTGCCAGCAGCGAACAGGAGACAGATACGCAGTATTTT
TRBV5-5	few	TRBJ2-6	NA	CASSLISPAGANVLTF	TGTGCCAGCAGCCTTATCTCTCCCGCTGGGGCCAACGTCCTGACTTTC
TRBV28	NA	TRBJ1-4	NA	CASSFPGLISNEKLFF	TGTGCCAGCAGTTTCCCCGGACTCATCTCTAATGAAAAACTGTTTTTT
TRBV19	NA	TRBJ1-2	NA	CASRTPGRSGGYTF	TGTGCCAGTAGGACTCCAGGGAGGTCGGGTGGCTACACCTTC
TRBV14	NA	TRBJ1-1	TRBD1	CASSQDPQGRNTEAFF	TGTGCCAGCAGCCAAGACCCACAGGGGAGGAACACTGAAGCTTTCTTT
TRBV27	NA	TRBJ2-1	TRBD2	CASSVTSGGPISYNEQFF	TGTGCCAGCAGTGTCACTAGCGGGGGCCCTATCTCCTACAATGAGCAGTTCTTC
TRBV5-1	NA	TRBJ1-2	TRBD1	CASSQGGQGIGYGYTF	TGCGCCAGCAGCCAGGGCGGACAGGGAATCGGCTATGGCTACACCTTC
TRBV6-6	few	TRBJ2-7	TRBD2	CASSYLASGNEQYF	TGTGCCAGCAGTTACTTGGCTAGCGGAAACGAGCAGTACTTC
TRBV5-1	NA	TRBJ2-4	TRBD2	CASSLAGLAAVKNIQYF	TGCGCCAGCAGCTTGGCGGGACTAGCTGCCGTCAAAAACATTCAGTACTTC
TRBV11-2	NA	TRBJ1-1	TRBD1	CASSLGDRGISEAFF	TGTGCCAGCAGCTTAGGGGACAGGGGAATATCTGAAGCTTTCTTT
TRBV19	NA	TRBJ2-7	TRBD1	CASRGTGAPYEQYF	TGTGCCAGTAGGGGAACAGGGGCCCCCTACGAGCAGTACTTC